This paragraph reports one T cell receptor (beta chain). Its specificity is not known. The data derive from a study of T cell responses to AZD1222 COVID-19 vaccine. General observations from the study: Two AZD1222 doses significantly raised spike-specific TCR breadth and depth over controls. There were vaccine-associated CD4 TCRs across spike, dominant at 160-218 and 743-854. A mostly white British donor set with more females was recruited, and clonal diversity was possibly underestimated. Among AZD1222 vaccinees, only six or seven were seropositive at baseline.

This table comes from immunoSEQ multiplex PCR, and its TCRdb copy is limited to in-frame clones, with some not included. The sample lists about 78,000 clones, over 75% seen once, with approximately 5.4% in the top ten. This CDR3 spans 15 amino acids. Germline lookup yields CDR1 SGDLS and CDR2 YYNGEE. Trimming pared 3 bases from V and 6 bases from J, leaving 13 bases between. The rearrangement links TRBV9 to TRBJ1-6, with a tentative D call TRBD1 (5 bases). The TCR sequence derives from an adult in good health. Sequencing was performed on peripheral blood, taken on day 0 of MenACWY control vaccination. CDR3 DNA: TGTGCCAGCAGCGCCGGGACTACGGTTAATTCACCCCTCCACTTT. This translates into CASSAGTTVNSPLHF.